The 23 T cell receptor beta chains below all came from one sample that was sequenced in a study of molecular identifiers for immune sequencing clone quantification. TCRdb ran MiXCR on the PCR reads and lists one entry per CDR3 protein. The table lists about 510,000 distinct CDR3 sequences, roughly a fifth of them singletons. Sequencing was performed on naive CD8+ T cells from blood, with Jurkat cell RNA spiked in. Documented subset: FACS-sorted CD8+CD4-CCR7+CD45RA+ naive T cells. The receptors shown here come from a human donor in good health. Some libraries in this study had Jurkat cell RNA spiked in.

About this clonotype: This may come from a read error, since a much larger clone is one base off. The J gene is TRBJ2-5, the V gene TRBV7-2; 7 positions match TRBD1. Germline CDR1 reads SGHTA; CDR2 reads FQGNSA. The CDR3 is made up of 17 amino acids. Germline trimming cut 11 bases from V and 0 bases from J; bases unmatched to any gene: 18. The CDR3 is CARTLEIGQAYQETQYF. The CDR3 nucleotides are TGTGCCCGCACCCTAGAAATCGGACAGGCCTACCAAGAGACCCAGTACTTC.

On this clonotype itself: This sequence may be a read error, since a much larger clone differs from it by one base. This chain links TRBV2 with TRBJ2-1; D perhaps matches TRBD1 (6 bases). The CDR3 covers 16 residues. The V end lost 6 bases, the J end lost 9 bases, and 24 bases lay between the germline ends. Germline V lookup: CDR1 SNHLY, CDR2 FYNNEI. The CDR3 region has the DNA TGTGCCAGCAGAGACAGGTCCAGGGAGCAGGTTAGTGAGCAGTTCTTC. Translation: CASRDRSREQVSEQFF.

Ten or more counts support this clonotype. V is TRBV4-3 and J is TRBJ2-7, with TRBD1 matching 8 bases. Germline V gene lookup returns CDR1 LGHNA and CDR2 YSLEER. The ends lost 3 bases at V and 2 bases at J; junction bases unmatched: 6. The CDR3 is 15 residues long. The CDR3 spells CASSQDRVAPYEQYF. CDR3 sequence (DNA): TGCGCCAGCAGCCAGGACAGGGTGGCTCCCTACGAGCAGTACTTC.

This clonotype was counted at least ten times. The chain combines TRBV12-3 or TRBV12-4 with TRBJ1-1, with D unresolved. The CDR3 sequence is 11 residues long. Trimming cost V 0 bases and J 8 bases, with 4 bases left between them. The CDR3 DNA reads as TGTGCCAGCAGTTTAGCTGCAGAAGCTTTCTTT. Its protein is CASSLAAEAFF.

There are many counts of this clonotype. The chain carries TRBV20-1 and TRBJ2-6; D gene uncertain. The CDR3 totals 14 residues. The V end was cut by 3 bases, the J end by 1 base, with 7 bases between. Germline V gives CDR1 DFQATT, CDR2 SNEGSKA (reference sequence). CDR3 amino acids: CSARPGSGANVLTF. CDR3 bases: TGCAGTGCTAGGCCCGGTTCTGGGGCCAACGTCCTGACTTTC.

This clonotype was seen a few times. J is TRBJ1-2 and V is TRBV16; D may be TRBD1 (5 bases). CDR1 and CDR2 (germline): KGHSY, FQNENV. V lost 0 bases and J 4 bases, leaving 12 bases between the germline ends. CDR3 length: 15 amino acids. The CDR3 DNA follows: TGTGCCAGCAGCCAATCGGTCCCTGACAGCTATGGCTACACCTTC. Its protein product is CASSQSVPDSYGYTF.

This clonotype was seen once. A much larger clone is a single base away; this may be a read error. The CDR3 nucleotides are TGTGCCAGCAGTACTAGCGGGGCCTGCGAGCAGTACTTC. It encodes CASSTSGACEQYF. J is TRBJ2-7 and V is TRBV27; the match to TRBD2 covers 10 bases. Germline V gene sequence: CDR1 MNHEY, CDR2 SMNVEV (reference sequence). The V and J ends lost 5 bases and 6 bases, in that order; junction bases with no gene match: 4. The CDR3 runs to 13 residues.

This clonotype was seen a handful of times. This chain joins TRBV7-6 and TRBJ2-3, with D maybe TRBD2 (6 bases). This CDR3 comprises 13 residues. The V end lost 5 bases, the J end lost 6 bases, and 12 bases lay between the germline ends. Germline V gives CDR1 SGHVS, CDR2 FNYEAQ. The CDR3 DNA follows: TGTGCCAGCAGCGGGGGGTGGGCGGATACGCAGTATTTT. Its protein is CASSGGWADTQYF.

This clonotype was counted at least ten times. The chain uses TRBV7-9 and TRBJ1-4; TRBD1 aligns across 7 bases. Losses at the gene ends were 3 bases for V and 5 bases for J; bases not matched to a gene: 9. This CDR3 region has 16 residues. Looked up from germline, CDR1 is SEHNR and CDR2 is FQNEAQ (reference sequence). The CDR3 is CASSFPAGTANEKLFF. The CDR3 DNA reads TGTGCCAGCAGCTTCCCCGCCGGGACAGCGAATGAAAAACTGTTTTTT.

This clonotype was seen repeatedly, ten times or more. The rearrangement uses TRBV20-1 and TRBJ1-5; the D is unclear. This CDR3 region has 15 residues. Germline CDR1 and CDR2: DFQATT and SNEGSKA (reference sequence). Trimming took off 3 bases at V and 4 bases at J, with 16 bases between the two ends. The CDR3 here is CSASGPEAPNQPQHF. CDR3 sequence (DNA): TGCAGTGCTAGTGGTCCGGAAGCCCCTAATCAGCCCCAGCATTTT.

Many counts were recorded for this clonotype. The DNA of the CDR3 is TGCAGCGTTGTGTTTCCCAATTATGGCTCTTTTAGGTCGGCCCCGCCTGAAGCTTTCTTT. Its translation: CSVVFPNYGSFRSAPPEAFF. V usage is TRBV29-1 and J usage is TRBJ1-1, with D unclear. The CDR3 length is 20 residues. CDR1 and CDR2 (germline): SQVTM, ANQGSEA. Trimming pared 4 bases from V and 6 bases from J, leaving 36 bases between.

This clonotype was seen a few times. The chain carries TRBV20-1 and TRBJ1-2; no clear D gene. V gave up 0 bases and J gave up 0 bases, with 5 bases separating them. Germline V gene lookup returns CDR1 DFQATT and CDR2 SNEGSKA (reference sequence). This CDR3 has 13 residues. For the CDR3, the DNA is TGCAGTGCTAGAGATCTAGCTAACTATGGCTACACCTTC. It specifies CSARDLANYGYTF.

On this clonotype: This could be a read error, since a much larger clone is one nucleotide away. This chain connects TRBV7-9 to TRBJ2-7, with 9 bases matching TRBD1. CDR1 is SEHNR and CDR2 is FQNEAQ in the germline V gene (reference sequence). The CDR3 is 15 residues long. Here the CDR3 reads CVSSLVGTGTYEQYF. CDR3 sequence (DNA): TGTGTCAGCAGCTTAGTTGGGACAGGGACCTACGAGCAGTACTTC. The complete variable domain, with remaining parts taken from reference TRBV7-9 and TRBJ2-7, reads DTGVSQNPRHKITKRGQNVTFRCDPISEHNRLYWYRQTLGQGPEFLTYFQNEAQLEKSRLLSDRFSAERPKGSFSTLEIQRTEQGDSAMYLCVSSLVGTGTYEQYFGPGTRLTVT.

In this sample, this clonotype turned up many times. The rearrangement joins TRBV5-1 to TRBJ2-7, with a weak D call TRBD1 (5 bases). The CDR3 covers 14 residues. Germline CDR1 and CDR2: SGHRS and YFSETQ. Trimming took 2 bases from V and 1 from J, leaving 10 bases between them. The CDR3 DNA reads TGCGCCAGCAGCTTTACAGGCGGTTCCTACGAGCAGTACTTC. This translates into CASSFTGGSYEQYF.

This clonotype was found many times. This chain connects TRBV27 to TRBJ1-5; 8 nucleotides line up with TRBD1. The junction had 0 bases not matched to a gene; V was cut back by 2 bases and J by 3 bases. The CDR3 covers 14 residues. Germline CDR1 MNHEY, CDR2 SMNVEV (reference sequence). CDR3 protein: CASSLQGANQPQHF. The CDR3 DNA is TGTGCCAGCAGTTTACAGGGGGCCAATCAGCCCCAGCATTTT.

The chain combines TRBV7-9 with TRBJ2-3, with a tentative D call TRBD1 (6 bases). V gave up 5 bases and J gave up 1 base, with 16 bases separating them. CDR1 and CDR2 (germline): SEHNR, FQNEAQ (reference sequence). The CDR3 runs 16 residues. The CDR3 nucleotides are TGTGCCAGCAGCACAGCGATAGGGGGAGGCACAGATACGCAGTATTTT. This translates into CASSTAIGGGTDTQYF.

This clonotype has a handful of counts. J is TRBJ2-1 and V is TRBV7-9; 16 bases line up with TRBD2. Per the germline V gene, CDR1 is SEHNR and CDR2 is FQNEAQ (reference sequence). With 5 bases clipped from V and 9 bases from J, the junction kept 10 bases outside the gene matches. The CDR3 extends over 17 amino acids. CDR3 region: CASSPPPGTSGRGEQFF. The CDR3 nucleotides read TGTGCCAGCAGCCCGCCTCCCGGGACTAGCGGGAGGGGTGAGCAGTTCTTC.

This clonotype was seen ten or more times. The rearrangement joins TRBV7-2 to TRBJ2-7; the D is unclear. V was pared by 3 bases and J by 0 bases, with 18 bases between. Germline loops: CDR1 SGHTA, CDR2 FQGNSA. The CDR3 consists of 17 residues. The CDR3 nucleotides read TGTGCCAGCAGCTTTTATCATGTGCCCAGGAACTCCTACGAGCAGTACTTC. It translates to CASSFYHVPRNSYEQYF.

This clonotype showed up just a few times. The rearrangement uses TRBV20-1 and TRBJ2-2; the D gene is possibly TRBD2 (6 bases). Trimming left V 0 bases short and J 7 bases short, with 12 bases between. The CDR3 is 14 residues long. CDR1 is DFQATT, CDR2 SNEGSKA, per germline (reference sequence). The CDR3 loop reads CSARDWGVLGELFF. The CDR3 DNA follows: TGCAGTGCTAGAGATTGGGGGGTCCTCGGGGAGCTGTTTTTT.

In regard to this clonotype: A read error may produce the germline difference seen at one junction end. The chain links TRBV30 to TRBJ2-7; D might be TRBD1 (5 bases). The CDR3 length is 13 residues. Germline V gene lookup returns CDR1 GTSNPN and CDR2 SVGIG (reference sequence). The CDR3 protein is CAWSVLQGSERYF. The CDR3 DNA follows: TGTGCCTGGAGTGTACTGCAGGGTTCAGAGCGGTACTTC.

Notes on this clonotype: A read error may explain this, as a much larger clone is one base away. The rearrangement links TRBV7-9 to TRBJ2-2; D unclear. This CDR3 spans 15 amino acids. The germline CDR1 and CDR2 sequences are SEHNR and FQNEAQ (reference sequence). CDR3 in amino acids: CDSSTPDGNTGELFF. As DNA, the CDR3 is TGTGACAGCAGCACCCCGGACGGGAACACCGGGGAGCTGTTTTTT.

This clonotype showed up just a few times. V and J are TRBV3-1 and TRBJ1-1, with a tentative D call TRBD1 (6 bases). The CDR3 consists of 16 residues. V shed 0 bases and J shed 1 base, with 12 bases lying between them. Germline loops: CDR1 LGHDT, CDR2 YNNKEL (reference sequence). In DNA form, the CDR3 reads TGTGCCAGCAGCCAAGATTTTAGGGGGTGGAACACTGAAGCTTTCTTT. Amino acid sequence: CASSQDFRGWNTEAFF.

On this clonotype itself: One base away lies a much larger clone, so this may be a sequencing read error. The chain has TRBV9 and TRBJ2-3, with TRBD2 matching 11 bases. Germline-derived CDR1 and CDR2 are SGDLS and YYNGEE. The trim removed 2 bases at V and 5 bases at J, leaving 7 bases unmatched. The CDR3 is 16 amino acids. Written as DNA, the CDR3 is TGTGCCAGCAGCGTTACTAGCGGGAGTTTAGTAGATACGCAGTATTTT. It yields the protein CASSVTSGSLVDTQYF.